The rows below give T cell receptor beta chains drawn from one sample of a study of blood T cell repertoires in COVID-19. Libraries were prepared by immunoSEQ multiplex PCR; TCRdb keeps only in-frame clonotypes and omits some of them. The repertoire has over 60,000 clones, less than 95% of them found once; the top ten carry roughly 0.53%. Sequenced input: peripheral blood. Source of these receptors: a man aged 45-65 years with COVID-19, enrolled during active disease. The CDR3 runs from the conserved cysteine through the conserved F or W. D genes are given only for firm matches. Rows may omit the clone size; those that give it use once, few, many or a size class.

v_call	clone_size	j_call	d_call	cdr3_aa	cdr3_nt
TRBV7-3	-	TRBJ2-1	-	CASSFNSGNEQFF	TGTGCCAGCAGCTTTAATAGCGGAAATGAGCAGTTCTTC
TRBV7-9	once	TRBJ2-3	TRBD2	CASSLEAGTSGTDTQYF	TGTGCCAGCAGCTTGGAGGCCGGGACTAGCGGCACAGATACGCAGTATTTT
TRBV7-2	-	TRBJ2-7	TRBD2	CASSLSSGPYEQYF	TGTGCCAGCAGCTTGAGTAGCGGGCCTTACGAGCAGTACTTC
TRBV12-5	once	TRBJ2-5	TRBD1	CASGSGQGGETQYF	TGTGCTAGTGGTTCGGGACAGGGCGGAGAGACCCAGTACTTC
TRBV27	-	TRBJ2-3	TRBD2	CASSLFGGRAADTQYF	TGTGCCAGCAGTCTGTTTGGGGGGAGGGCCGCAGATACGCAGTATTTT
TRBV5-1	-	TRBJ2-2	TRBD1	CASSLNRGTTGELFF	TGCGCCAGCAGCCTCAACAGGGGAACCACCGGGGAGCTGTTTTTT
TRBV2	-	TRBJ1-2	-	CASSKEAYGYTF	TGTGCCAGCAGCAAAGAGGCCTATGGCTACACCTTC
TRBV30	-	TRBJ1-2	-	CAWSRWELGGPTGGYTF	TGTGCCTGGAGCCGATGGGAACTGGGCGGCCCTACAGGTGGCTACACCTTC
TRBV7-2	once	TRBJ2-3	TRBD2	CASSLVGGGPTDTQYF	TGTGCCAGCAGCTTAGTCGGGGGAGGGCCAACAGATACGCAGTATTTT
TRBV10-3	-	TRBJ1-3	-	CAIREGQPPFSGNTIYF	TGTGCCATCCGAGAGGGCCAGCCGCCGTTCTCTGGAAACACCATATATTTT
TRBV5-1	-	TRBJ1-2	-	CASSFRGAEGYTF	TGCGCCAGCAGCTTTAGGGGTGCGGAGGGCTACACCTTC
TRBV12-3/TRBV12-4	-	TRBJ2-5	-	CASSLQETQYF	TGTGCCAGCAGTCTCCAAGAGACCCAGTACTTC
TRBV6-5	-	TRBJ1-3	TRBD1	CASSGPTGGENTIYF	TGTGCCAGCAGCGGTCCGACAGGGGGCGAGAACACCATATATTTT
TRBV27	-	TRBJ2-2	-	CASAPLFPPGELFF	TGTGCCAGCGCGCCGCTCTTTCCGCCCGGGGAGCTGTTTTTT
TRBV29-1	-	TRBJ2-3	-	CSVEHPRDTQYF	TGCAGCGTTGAGCATCCCAGGGATACGCAGTATTTT
TRBV4-3	-	TRBJ2-1	-	CASSQESLRVYNEQFF	TGCGCCAGCAGCCAAGAATCGCTACGGGTCTACAATGAGCAGTTCTTC
TRBV5-4	-	TRBJ2-5	TRBD2	CASSSRAAGGGLETQYF	TGTGCCAGCAGCTCCCGGGCTGCGGGAGGAGGGTTGGAGACCCAGTACTTC
TRBV19	once	TRBJ1-6	-	CASTTTAGLYNSPLHF	TGTGCCAGTACCACTACGGCGGGGCTCTATAATTCACCCCTCCACTTT
TRBV5-6	-	TRBJ2-7	-	CASSLGPDSSYEQYF	TGTGCCAGCAGCTTGGGACCGGACAGCTCCTACGAGCAGTACTTC
TRBV6-5	once	TRBJ2-7	-	CASSYPGLEPLYEQYF	TGTGCCAGCAGTTACCCGGGTCTAGAACCTCTCTACGAGCAGTACTTC
TRBV30	-	TRBJ1-6	-	CAWDRSSYNSPLHF	TGTGCCTGGGACCGGAGCTCCTATAATTCACCCCTCCACTTT
TRBV3-1/TRBV3-2	-	TRBJ1-2	-	CASSQSLGANYGYTF	TGTGCCAGCAGCCAAAGTTTAGGGGCCAACTATGGCTACACCTTC
TRBV5-1	-	TRBJ2-3	TRBD1	CASSPEGTGYTDTQYF	TGCGCCAGCAGCCCGGAGGGGACAGGATACACAGATACGCAGTATTTT
TRBV6-5	-	TRBJ1-3	-	CASSRTVSGNTIYF	TGTGCCAGCAGTCGGACTGTTTCTGGAAACACCATATATTTT
TRBV7-2	few	TRBJ2-7	TRBD2	CASSLDGTSYIEQYF	TGTGCCAGCAGCTTAGACGGGACTAGCTATATCGAGCAGTACTTC
TRBV29-1	-	TRBJ2-5	TRBD2	CSVEDPDPMTSGTEETQYF	TGCAGCGTTGAAGATCCCGACCCAATGACTAGCGGGACTGAGGAGACCCAGTACTTC
TRBV13	-	TRBJ2-7	-	CASSLSGRTYEQYF	TGTGCCAGCAGCTTGAGCGGGCGCACCTACGAGCAGTACTTC
TRBV6-6	-	TRBJ1-1	-	CASTEYRGTEAFF	TGTGCCAGCACCGAATATAGGGGTACTGAAGCTTTCTTT
TRBV4-2	once	TRBJ2-5	-	CASSQDSLGGKETQYF	TGTGCCAGCAGCCAAGATTCCCTCGGCGGGAAAGAGACCCAGTACTTC
TRBV5-1	-	TRBJ2-7	TRBD2	CASSSKPSGRSDEQYF	TGCGCCAGCAGCTCAAAACCTAGCGGGAGAAGTGACGAGCAGTACTTC
TRBV27	once	TRBJ2-1	TRBD1	CASADRGAHNEQFF	TGTGCCAGCGCGGACAGGGGCGCCCACAATGAGCAGTTCTTC
TRBV2	few	TRBJ1-3	-	CASSELVVYSGNTIYF	TGTGCCAGCAGTGAACTTGTTGTTTACTCTGGAAACACCATATATTTT
TRBV12-3/TRBV12-4	-	TRBJ2-5	-	CASSFQETQYF	TGTGCCAGCAGTTTTCAGGAGACCCAGTACTTC
TRBV10-3	-	TRBJ2-7	TRBD1	CAISNPQGASYEQYF	TGTGCCATCAGTAATCCCCAGGGGGCCTCCTACGAGCAGTACTTC
TRBV19	few	TRBJ1-5	-	CASSISGNSNQPQHF	TGTGCCAGTAGTATTTCGGGGAATAGCAATCAGCCCCAGCATTTT
TRBV6-5	few	TRBJ1-2	TRBD1	CASRWTGTNYGYTF	TGTGCCAGCAGGTGGACAGGTACCAACTATGGCTACACCTTC
TRBV21-1	-	TRBJ1-1	-	CASSKGQGKTEAFF	TGTGCCAGCAGCAAAGGACAGGGGAAAACTGAAGCTTTCTTT
TRBV9	-	TRBJ2-2	-	CASNREHLAGELFF	TGTGCCAGCAACCGGGAGCACTTAGCCGGGGAGCTGTTTTTT
TRBV3-1/TRBV3-2	-	TRBJ1-3	TRBD1	CASSQRTGGATGNTIYF	TGTGCCAGCAGCCAGCGGACAGGGGGCGCAACTGGAAACACCATATATTTT
TRBV11-2	-	TRBJ2-7	TRBD2	CASSKGLAAPSYEQYF	TGTGCCAGCAGCAAAGGACTAGCCGCGCCGTCCTACGAGCAGTACTTC